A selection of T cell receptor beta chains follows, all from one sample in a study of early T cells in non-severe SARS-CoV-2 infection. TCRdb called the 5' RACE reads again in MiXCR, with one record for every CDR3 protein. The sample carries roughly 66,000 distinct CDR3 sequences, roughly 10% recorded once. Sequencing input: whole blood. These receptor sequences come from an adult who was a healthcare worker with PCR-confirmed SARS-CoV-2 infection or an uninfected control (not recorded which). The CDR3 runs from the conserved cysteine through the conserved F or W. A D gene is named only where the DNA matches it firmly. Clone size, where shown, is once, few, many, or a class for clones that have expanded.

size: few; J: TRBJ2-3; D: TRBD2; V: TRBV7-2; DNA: TGTGCCAGCAGCTTAAGAGCGGGGGACACAGATACGCAGTATTTT; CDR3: CASSLRAGDTDTQYF
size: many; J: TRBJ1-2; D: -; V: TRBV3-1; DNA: TGTGCCAGCAGCCAAGGCCAACGGACCGGAACCTTC; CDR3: CASSQGQRTGTF
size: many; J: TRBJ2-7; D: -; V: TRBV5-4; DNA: TGTGCCAGCAGCTTGGACAGGATCTACGAGCAGTACTTC; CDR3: CASSLDRIYEQYF
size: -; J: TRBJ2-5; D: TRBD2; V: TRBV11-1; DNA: TGTGCCAGCAGCACTAGCGACCCCCAAGAGACCCAGTACTTC; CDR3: CASSTSDPQETQYF
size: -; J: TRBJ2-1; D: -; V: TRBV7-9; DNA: TGTGCCAGCAGCTTACAGGGACCTACCTACAATGAGCAGTTCTTC; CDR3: CASSLQGPTYNEQFF
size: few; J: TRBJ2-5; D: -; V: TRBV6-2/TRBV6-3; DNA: TGTGCCAGCAGTTACACCCGGGAGACCCAGTACTTC; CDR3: CASSYTRETQYF
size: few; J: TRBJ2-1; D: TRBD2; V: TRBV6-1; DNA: TGTGCCAGCAGTGAAGCGGGTAGCGGGAGGGCAAGGAATGAGCAGTTCTTC; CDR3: CASSEAGSGRARNEQFF
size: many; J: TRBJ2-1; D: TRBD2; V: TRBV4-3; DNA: TGCGCCAGCAGCCAAGATTCGGCGGGAGGGGTTGAGCAGTTCTTC; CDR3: CASSQDSAGGVEQFF
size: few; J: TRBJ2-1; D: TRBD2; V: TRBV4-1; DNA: TGCGCCAGCAGCCAAGATAGAAAACTAGCGGGAGGGGTTGAGCAGTTCTTC; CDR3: CASSQDRKLAGGVEQFF
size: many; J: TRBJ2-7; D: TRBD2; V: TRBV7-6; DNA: TGTGCCAGCAGCTTACTACTAGCGGGAGAAAAGCAGTACTTC; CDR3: CASSLLLAGEKQYF
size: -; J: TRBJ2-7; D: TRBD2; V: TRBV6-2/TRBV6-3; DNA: TGTGCCAGCAGTCCCCTAGCGGGACCCTCCTACGAGCAGTACTTC; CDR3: CASSPLAGPSYEQYF
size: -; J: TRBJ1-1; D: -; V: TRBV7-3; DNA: TGTGCCAGCAGCTTAGCAGGGATGATGAACACTGAAGCTTTCTTT; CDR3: CASSLAGMMNTEAFF
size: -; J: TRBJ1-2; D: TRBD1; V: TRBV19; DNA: TGTGCCAGTAGGACAGGGCATGGCTACACCTTC; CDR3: CASRTGHGYTF
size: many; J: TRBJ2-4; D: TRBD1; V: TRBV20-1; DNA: TGCAGTGCTAGGCAAGGGACAGGCGTGAACATTCAGTACTTC; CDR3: CSARQGTGVNIQYF
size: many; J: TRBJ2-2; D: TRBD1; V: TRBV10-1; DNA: TGCGCCAGCGGGGGACAGTCGAACACCGGGGAGCTGTTTTTT; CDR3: CASGGQSNTGELFF
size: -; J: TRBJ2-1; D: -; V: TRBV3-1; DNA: TGTGCCAGCAGCCCGACCTCCTACAATGAGCAGTTCTTC; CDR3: CASSPTSYNEQFF
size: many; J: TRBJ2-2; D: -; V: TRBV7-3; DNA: TGTGCCAGCAGTTACAGCTTAACGAACACCGGGGAGCTGTTTTTT; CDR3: CASSYSLTNTGELFF
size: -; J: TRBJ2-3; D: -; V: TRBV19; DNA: TGTGCCAGTAGTATAGACGGGGTGGCCACGCAGTATTTT; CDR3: CASSIDGVATQYF
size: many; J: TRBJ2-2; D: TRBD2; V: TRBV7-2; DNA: TGTGCCAGCAGCCCGACTAGCGGGAGGGCGGGCGACACCGGGGAGCTGTTTTTT; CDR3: CASSPTSGRAGDTGELFF
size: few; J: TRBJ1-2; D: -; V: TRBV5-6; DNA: TGTGCCAGCAGCCCCCCGGGCAGTAACTATGGCTACACCTTC; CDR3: CASSPPGSNYGYTF
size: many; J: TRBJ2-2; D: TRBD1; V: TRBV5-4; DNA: TGTGCCAGCAGCTTGACAGGGGGCACCGGGGAGCTGTTTTTT; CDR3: CASSLTGGTGELFF
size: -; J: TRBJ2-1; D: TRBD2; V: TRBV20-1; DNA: TGCAGTGTCGCCCGCGGGAGTACCTACAATGAGCAGTTCTTC; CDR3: CSVARGSTYNEQFF
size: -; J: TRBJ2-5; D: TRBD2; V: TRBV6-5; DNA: TGTGCCAGCAGTTACTCTTCCTCCAGCGGGAGTGGGGAGACCCAGTACTTC; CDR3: CASSYSSSSGSGETQYF
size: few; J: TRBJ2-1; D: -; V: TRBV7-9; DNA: TGTGCCAGCAGCTTAGTTGGGGATTACAATGAGCAGTTCTTC; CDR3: CASSLVGDYNEQFF
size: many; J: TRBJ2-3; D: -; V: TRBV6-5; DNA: TGTGCCAGCAGCGGCTTAGGAGATACGCAGTATTTT; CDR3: CASSGLGDTQYF
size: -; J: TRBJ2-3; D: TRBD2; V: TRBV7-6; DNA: TGTGCCAGCAGCTTAGCGCGGACTAGCGGGAGAGATACGCAGTATTTT; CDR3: CASSLARTSGRDTQYF
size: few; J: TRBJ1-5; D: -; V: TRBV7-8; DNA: TGTGCCAGCAGCTCCTCGACAGGCCGGAATCAGCCCCAGCATTTT; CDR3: CASSSSTGRNQPQHF
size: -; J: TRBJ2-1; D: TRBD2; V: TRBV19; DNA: TGTGCCAGTAGGAATCTAGCGGGAATTCGCAATGAGCAGTTCTTC; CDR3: CASRNLAGIRNEQFF
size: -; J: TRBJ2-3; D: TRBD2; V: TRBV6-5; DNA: TGTGCCAGTCAAAACGGGGGGGAAGCAGATACGCAGTATTTT; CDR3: CASQNGGEADTQYF
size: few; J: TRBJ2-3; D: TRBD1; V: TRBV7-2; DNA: TGTGCCAGCAGCTACAGGACAGGGCCAGATACGCAGTATTTT; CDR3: CASSYRTGPDTQYF
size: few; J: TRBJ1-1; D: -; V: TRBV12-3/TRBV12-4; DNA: TGTGCCAGCAGTTTAAGGCAGGGATTGAACACTGAAGCTTTCTTT; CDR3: CASSLRQGLNTEAFF
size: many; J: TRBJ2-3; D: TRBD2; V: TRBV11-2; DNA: TGTGCCAGCAGCAACTCCGGCGGGAGTACAGATACGCAGTATTTT; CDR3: CASSNSGGSTDTQYF
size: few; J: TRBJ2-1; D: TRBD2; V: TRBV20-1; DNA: TGCAGTGCTGACGGGCGGGGGACTAGCGGATTTTCCTACAATGAGCAGTTCTTC; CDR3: CSADGRGTSGFSYNEQFF
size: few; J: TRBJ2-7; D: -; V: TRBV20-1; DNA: TGCAGTGCTAGAGAAGAAAAGGACCCCTACGAGCAGTACTTC; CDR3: CSAREEKDPYEQYF
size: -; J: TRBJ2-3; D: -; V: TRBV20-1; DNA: TGCAGTGCTCCCGGAGGGGATACGCAGTATTTT; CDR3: CSAPGGDTQYF
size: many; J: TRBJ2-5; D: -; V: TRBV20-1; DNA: TGCAGTGCTAGAGATCTCCGAACCGTCCAAGAGACCCAGTACTTC; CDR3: CSARDLRTVQETQYF
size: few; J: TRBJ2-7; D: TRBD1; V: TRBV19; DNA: TGTGCCAGTAGTCCTAAGGGACAGCCCTCCTACGAGCAGTACTTC; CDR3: CASSPKGQPSYEQYF
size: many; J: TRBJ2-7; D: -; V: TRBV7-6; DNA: TGTGCCAGCAGCGGCCCCGGGACAACTTCCTACGAGCAGTACTTC; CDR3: CASSGPGTTSYEQYF
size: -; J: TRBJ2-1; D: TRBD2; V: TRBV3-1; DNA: TGTGCCAGCAGCCAAGTTGGGGGGGACAATGAGCAGTTCTTC; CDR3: CASSQVGGDNEQFF
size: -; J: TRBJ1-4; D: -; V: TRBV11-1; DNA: TGTGCCAGCAGCTTAGAATCACCGCTCCACGGGAAACTGTTTTTT; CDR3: CASSLESPLHGKLFF
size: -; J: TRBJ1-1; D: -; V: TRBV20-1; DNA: TGCAGTGCTACCGGGACGACAACCGAAGCTTTCTTT; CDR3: CSATGTTTEAFF
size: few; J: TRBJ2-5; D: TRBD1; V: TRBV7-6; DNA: TGTGCCAGCAGCTTAACCAGACAGGGGGCCCAAGAGACCCAGTACTTC; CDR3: CASSLTRQGAQETQYF
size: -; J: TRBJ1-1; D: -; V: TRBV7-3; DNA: TGTGCCAGCAGCTATGAGGACGGATCTTGGAACACTGAAGCTTTCTTT; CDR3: CASSYEDGSWNTEAFF
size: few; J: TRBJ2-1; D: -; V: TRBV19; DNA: TGTGCCAGTAGTATCACGGCTAGCGCCTACAATGAGCAGTTCTTC; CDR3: CASSITASAYNEQFF
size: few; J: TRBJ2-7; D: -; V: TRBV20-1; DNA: TGCAGTGCTAGAGAAGGGCTCGAGCAGTACTTC; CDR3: CSAREGLEQYF
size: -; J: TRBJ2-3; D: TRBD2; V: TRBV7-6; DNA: TGTGCCAGCAGCTTAGCCCCAGCGGGAGGCTACACAGATACGCAGTATTTT; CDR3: CASSLAPAGGYTDTQYF